These 29 T cell receptor beta chains were all obtained from the same sample, sequenced in a study of neurological immune-mediated disorders. TCRdb reprocessed the 5' RACE reads via MiXCR and lists one record per CDR3 protein. Of tens of thousands of distinct CDR3 sequences in the sample, about a fifth were seen once. Time point specified: technical triplicate 3. Sequences were obtained from PBMCs. The receptors originated from a man in his 60s with HTLV-1-associated myelopathy (HAM/TSP).

This clonotype has at least ten counts. The CDR3 DNA reads TGCAGCGTCCGGTCTCGTTCCACAGATACGCAGTATTTT. Protein sequence: CSVRSRSTDTQYF. This sequence joins TRBV29-1 and TRBJ2-3, with no clear D. Germline CDR1 SQVTM, CDR2 ANQGSEA. The CDR3 runs 13 residues. V dropped 6 bases and J dropped 2 bases, with 12 bases sitting between them.

The chain joins TRBV28 to TRBJ2-3; TRBD1 agrees at 8 bases. This CDR3 spans 14 amino acids. V dropped 8 bases and J dropped 7; count of bases not matched to a gene: 11. Germline V gene lookup returns CDR1 MDHEN and CDR2 SYDVKM. CDR3 region: CASAGGEGLNTQYF. In DNA form, the CDR3 reads TGTGCCAGCGCAGGGGGCGAAGGTCTTAATACGCAGTATTTT. The variable domain in full, with the rest retrieved from reference TRBV28 and TRBJ2-3, is DVKVTQSSRYLVKRTGEKVFLECVQDMDHENMFWYRQDPGLGLRLIYFSYDVKMKEKGDIPEGYSVSREKKERFSLILESASTNQTSMYLCASAGGEGLNTQYFGPGTRLTVL.

The table lists this clonotype with many counts. CDR3 in amino acids: CATSRERPGTDTQYF. Written as DNA, the CDR3 is TGTGCCACCAGCAGAGAACGACCTGGGACAGATACGCAGTATTTT. J is TRBJ2-3 and V is TRBV15; D gene ambiguous. V lost 0 bases, J lost 3 bases, and 10 bases lay in between. There are 15 residues in the CDR3. The germline gives CDR1 LNHNV, CDR2 YYDKDF (reference sequence).

At least ten counts were recorded for this clonotype. The V and J genes are TRBV12-3 or TRBV12-4 and TRBJ2-7; tentative D call: TRBD2 (6 bases). The CDR3 covers 15 residues. Trimming took off 5 bases at V and 3 bases at J, with 17 bases between the two ends. The CDR3 reads CASSPGLPPYYEQYF. As DNA, the CDR3 is TGTGCCAGCAGTCCGGGACTCCCTCCTTACTACGAGCAGTACTTC.

This clonotype was picked up many times. CDR3 DNA: TGTGCCAGCTCACTCAGCCCGATCGAGGGAAAGGGCTATGGCTACACCTTC. Translating gives CASSLSPIEGKGYGYTF. V usage is TRBV18 and J usage is TRBJ1-2; D is unclear. Germline CDR1 KGHSH, CDR2 LQKENI. Trimming took 4 bases from V and 4 from J, leaving 22 bases between them. This CDR3 spans 17 amino acids.

The V and J genes are TRBV20-1 and TRBJ1-5; D is perhaps TRBD1 (5 bases). The germline V and J ends were trimmed by 1 base and 7 bases, with 17 bases remaining between them. Germline loops: CDR1 DFQATT, CDR2 SNEGSKA (reference sequence). This CDR3 region has 15 residues. DNA of the CDR3: TGCAGTGCTAGAGTTCGGGGCAGTGAAAGACAGCCCCAGCATTTT. Translation: CSARVRGSERQPQHF.

The rearrangement links TRBV5-4 to TRBJ2-7; 9 positions match TRBD2. CDR1 is SGHNT and CDR2 is YYREEE in the germline V gene (reference sequence). The length of the CDR3 is 15 residues. V lost 4 bases to trimming and J lost 6 bases; unmatched junction nucleotides: 11. The CDR3 DNA sequence: TGTGCCAGCAGCCCCATAGCGGGAGATCCTATCGAGCAGTACTTC. It codes for CASSPIAGDPIEQYF.

This chain joins TRBV19 and TRBJ1-2; possibly TRBD1 for D (5 bases). This CDR3 contains 16 residues. Trimming shortened V by 3 bases and J by 4 bases, and 18 bases separated the two germline ends. Germline assignment: CDR1 LNHDA and CDR2 SQIVND (reference sequence). CDR3: CASSISGQTATYGYTF. The CDR3 nucleotides are TGTGCCAGTAGTATTAGTGGGCAGACAGCTACCTATGGCTACACCTTC.

This clonotype was seen only a few times. This rearrangement joins TRBV10-3 to TRBJ2-2; 10 bases map to TRBD1. From germline, CDR1 is ENHRY and CDR2 SYGVKD. This CDR3 is 14 amino acids long. V trimming: 4 bases; J trimming: 4 bases; junction bases outside the gene matches: 0. CDR3 DNA sequence: TGTGCCATCAGTGGACAGGGGGCCACCGGGGAGCTGTTTTTT. This sequence encodes CAISGQGATGELFF.

The sample holds a few counts of this clonotype. The chain joins TRBV12-3 or TRBV12-4 to TRBJ2-4; D gene uncertain. The V gene lost 1 base and the J gene lost 9 bases, with 10 bases spanning the gap. The CDR3 is 13 residues long. The CDR3 region is CASSLDALSIQYF. CDR3 nucleotide sequence: TGTGCCAGCAGTTTAGACGCCCTAAGCATTCAGTACTTC.

This clonotype was counted ten times or more. The J gene is TRBJ2-1, the V gene TRBV20-1, with 8 bases matching TRBD2. This CDR3 has 16 amino acids. CDR1 is DFQATT and CDR2 is SNEGSKA in the germline V gene (reference sequence). With 3 bases clipped from V and 7 bases from J, the junction kept 14 bases outside the gene matches. CDR3 residues: CSASPWGTSFKNEQFF. The CDR3 DNA is TGCAGTGCTAGTCCTTGGGGGACTAGTTTTAAGAATGAGCAGTTCTTC.

Regarding this clonotype: A much larger clonotype is one base distant, so this may be a read error. The rearrangement links TRBV10-3 to TRBJ2-7, with D perhaps TRBD2 (5 bases). From germline, CDR1 is ENHRY and CDR2 SYGVKD. The CDR3 contains 12 residues. Trimming cost V 6 bases and J 5 bases, with 11 bases left between them. In nucleotides, the CDR3 is TGTGCCATCAGCCCCGAGGGAGACGAGCAGTACTTC. It is translated as CAISPEGDEQYF.

The V call is TRBV12-3 or TRBV12-4, the J call TRBJ1-6; D not certain. V lost 3 bases and J lost 0, with 9 bases in between. This CDR3 is 16 amino acids long. The CDR3 reads CASSLSPSSYNSPLHF. Written as DNA, the CDR3 is TGTGCCAGCAGTTTGAGTCCGAGCTCCTATAATTCACCCCTCCACTTT.

The table lists this clonotype with many counts. CDR3 residues: CASSIQGASPYEQYF. CDR3 coding DNA: TGTGCCAGCAGCATACAGGGGGCTTCGCCATACGAGCAGTACTTC. This chain uses TRBV7-8 with TRBJ2-7, with 9 bases fitting TRBD1. V trimming: 5 bases; J trimming: 4 bases; junction bases outside the gene matches: 9. CDR1 SGHVS and CDR2 FQNEAQ come from the germline V gene. This CDR3 spans 15 amino acids. The full variable domain, rest sourced from reference TRBV7-8 and TRBJ2-7, is GAGVSQSPRYKVAKRGQDVALRCDPISGHVSLFWYQQALGQGPEFLTYFQNEAQLDKSGLPSDRFFAERPEGSVSTLKIQRTQQEDSAVYLCASSIQGASPYEQYFGPGTRLTVT.

This clonotype was detected ten times or more. The CDR3 spells CASSLLDRPLQFF. Here the CDR3 DNA reads TGCGCCAGCAGCTTACTGGACAGGCCCCTGCAGTTCTTC. V is TRBV5-1 and J is TRBJ2-1; TRBD1 matches at 7 bases. J gave up 12 bases and V 2 bases, and 8 bases lay outside the gene matches. The CDR3 length is 13 residues. CDR1 and CDR2 (germline): SGHRS, YFSETQ.

This chain uses TRBV20-1 with TRBJ2-1; 11 bases match TRBD2. The length of the CDR3 is 17 residues. V lost 5 bases to trimming and J lost 2 bases; unmatched junction nucleotides: 11. Germline V gene lookup returns CDR1 DFQATT and CDR2 SNEGSKA (reference sequence). As DNA, the CDR3 is TGCAGTGCTCCCCCGCCGGGACTAGCGGCTACCTACAATGAGCAGTTCTTC. Encoded protein: CSAPPPGLAATYNEQFF.

By sample share, this clonotype is medium-sized (0.01 to 0.1%). The CDR3 bases are TGCAGTGTTAACCGGGACAGTGGCCAAAAAGAGACCCAGTACTTC. Amino acids: CSVNRDSGQKETQYF. The chain couples TRBV20-1 to TRBJ2-5, with TRBD1 matching over 7 bases. The CDR3 is made up of 15 amino acids. Germline lookup yields CDR1 DFQATT and CDR2 SNEGSKA (reference sequence). V shed 7 bases, J shed 3 bases, and the junction held 14 bases outside the gene matches.

Ten or more counts support this clonotype. The CDR3 reads CASRGGQSRAGELFF. The DNA of the CDR3 is TGTGCCAGCAGGGGGGGACAGTCTCGGGCCGGGGAGCTGTTTTTT. The chain uses TRBV28 and TRBJ2-2; TRBD1 is a possible D gene (7 bases). The germline V gene encodes CDR1 MDHEN and CDR2 SYDVKM. Trimming left V 6 bases short and J 6 bases short, with 17 bases between. The CDR3 consists of 15 residues.

The table lists this clonotype with many counts. The chain couples TRBV20-1 to TRBJ2-2; 7 positions agree with TRBD2. Trimming cost V 0 bases and J 7 bases; bases outside gene matches: 8. CDR3 size: 15 residues. CDR1 and CDR2 from the germline V gene are DFQATT and SNEGSKA (reference sequence). As DNA, the CDR3 is TGCAGTGCTAGAGATAGGGAGTGGACTAGCGGGGAGCTGTTTTTT. Protein: CSARDREWTSGELFF.

At least ten counts were recorded for this clonotype. J is TRBJ1-3 and V is TRBV12-3 or TRBV12-4, with D unresolved. Trimming pared 6 bases from V and 0 bases from J, leaving 6 bases between. This CDR3 contains 13 residues. This CDR3 reads CASSRLSGNTIYF. CDR3 bases: TGTGCCAGCAGCCGCCTCTCTGGAAACACCATATATTTT.

The sample holds many counts of this clonotype. This sequence joins TRBV11-1 and TRBJ2-2, with D unresolved. The germline CDR1 and CDR2 sequences are SGHAT and FQDESV (reference sequence). The CDR3 length is 15 residues. The V gene lost 2 bases and the J gene lost 1 base, with 8 bases spanning the gap. CDR3 nucleotide sequence: TGTGCCAGCAGCTTATATTTACAGAACACCGGGGAGCTGTTTTTT. Protein product: CASSLYLQNTGELFF.

The V call is TRBV20-1, the J call TRBJ2-3; the match to TRBD2 covers 11 bases. J lost 3 bases, V lost 0 bases, and 5 bases had no gene match. The CDR3 runs to 16 residues. In germline, CDR1 is DFQATT, CDR2 SNEGSKA (reference sequence). CDR3 sequence (DNA): TGCAGTGCTAGAGACACTAGCGGGAGTATAACAGATACGCAGTATTTT. Its translation is CSARDTSGSITDTQYF.

The table lists this clonotype with many counts. The chain couples TRBV29-1 to TRBJ2-5; 16 nucleotides agree with TRBD2. The germline V gene encodes CDR1 SQVTM and CDR2 ANQGSEA. With 4 bases clipped from V and 7 bases from J, the junction kept 15 bases outside the gene matches. This CDR3 contains 18 residues. CDR3 in amino acids: CSVAKGTSGRAGLGTQYF. In nucleotides, the CDR3 is TGCAGCGTTGCGAAAGGGACTAGCGGGAGGGCCGGTCTGGGGACCCAGTACTTC.

This clonotype was detected many times. This chain connects TRBV20-1 to TRBJ2-3; 8 nucleotides match TRBD2. The V gene end was trimmed by 6 bases and the J gene end by 5 bases; junction bases not matched to a gene: 7. This CDR3 comprises 13 residues. In germline, CDR1 is DFQATT, CDR2 SNEGSKA (reference sequence). Here the CDR3 reads CSAGGRIEDTQYF. The CDR3 nucleotides are TGCAGTGCAGGCGGGAGGATTGAAGATACGCAGTATTTT.

This clonotype has at least ten counts. This sequence joins TRBV28 and TRBJ2-5; D possibly uses TRBD1 or TRBD2 (5 bases each). CDR1 and CDR2 from the germline V gene are MDHEN and SYDVKM. Trimming shortened V by 5 bases and J by 2 bases, and 12 bases separated the two germline ends. This CDR3 is 14 amino acids long. The CDR3 sequence: CASSPGTYQETQYF. The CDR3 coding sequence is TGTGCCAGCAGTCCGGGGACGTATCAAGAGACCCAGTACTTC.

This clonotype was detected ten times or more. This chain joins TRBV13 and TRBJ2-1, with TRBD2 matching 10 bases. The CDR3 contains 16 residues. V lost 5 bases, J lost 3 bases, and 7 bases stayed unmatched. CDR1 is PRHDT and CDR2 is FYEKMQ in the germline V gene (reference sequence). Here the CDR3 reads CASSPKLAGRYNEQFF. The CDR3 region has the DNA TGTGCCAGCAGCCCAAAACTAGCGGGGCGCTACAATGAGCAGTTCTTC.

Many counts were recorded for this clonotype. The gene calls are TRBV10-3 and TRBJ2-3, with D maybe TRBD2 (5 bases). This CDR3 comprises 13 residues. Germline V gene sequence: CDR1 ENHRY, CDR2 SYGVKD. The germline V and J ends were trimmed by 10 bases and 4 bases, with 15 bases remaining between them. The CDR3 is CATGRDLADTQYF. In DNA, the CDR3 is TGTGCCACCGGACGGGATCTGGCAGATACGCAGTATTTT.

This clonotype has a count of ten or more. This chain joins TRBV28 and TRBJ1-5; D remains ambiguous. The CDR3 has 13 residues. Germline CDR1 reads MDHEN; CDR2 reads SYDVKM. Between the trimmed V and J ends, which lost 7 bases and 7 bases, there was a span of 14 bases. The CDR3 coding sequence is TGTGCCAGCACCGCGCCGAGGCGGCAGCCCCAGCATTTT. Amino acids: CASTAPRRQPQHF.

V and J are TRBV29-1 and TRBJ1-1; no definite D call. V lost 3 bases and J 11 bases, leaving 13 bases between the germline ends. The CDR3 covers 11 residues. The V gene's germline CDR1 is SQVTM and CDR2 ANQGSEA. The CDR3: CSVEILRAAFF. CDR3 sequence (DNA): TGCAGCGTTGAGATTCTTAGAGCGGCTTTCTTT.